This T cell receptor beta chain was found in a study of memory CD4+ T cells and cytomegalovirus serostatus. Broader study findings: Suggested: most of the CMV-linked TCR signature lies in CD4+ memory cells.

The sort gate was single viable CD3+CD4+CD8-CD45RO+ cells for memory CD4+ T cells. Serum IgG to CMV pp150, pp28, p38 and p52 defined serostatus. The protocol was immunoSEQ multiplex PCR, while the TCRdb copy is restricted to in-frame clones and leaves out a portion. The table shows about 75,000 clones, with around 80% occurring only once. Trimming stripped 7 bases from V and 10 bases from J, with 8 bases between. The CDR3 runs 10 residues. In germline, CDR1 is MNHEY, CDR2 SMNVEV (reference sequence). In the case of this clone: Its antigen is as yet unknown.

Sequences were obtained from memory CD4+ T cells from blood. The chain uses TRBV27 and TRBJ2-4, with D perhaps matching TRBD1 (5 bases). The receptor's source is an adult in good health and CMV-seropositive. DNA for the CDR3: TGTGCCAGCATAAGACAGATTCAGTACTTC. It yields the protein CASIRQIQYF.